This T cell receptor beta chain was sequenced in a study of blood T cell repertoires in COVID-19. The overall study: Sources were T cells, B-cell-depleted T cells, or PBMCs; the material itself was cDNA or gDNA.

The CDR3 contains 14 residues. Germline V gene sequence: CDR1 MNHNY, CDR2 SVGAGI (reference sequence). V dropped 5 bases and J dropped 2 bases, with 7 bases sitting between them. In the study's own analysis: Counts of nucleated cells, estimated from reference gene primer amplification, were obtained. Only in-frame clones appear in the TCRdb table, and some are missing; sequencing was by immunoSEQ multiplex PCR. That table is the source of V, J and clone size, and D and trimming were worked out from the DNA. The table records some 160,000 clones, about four fifths of them present only once. This chain links TRBV6-6 with TRBJ2-6; D is unclear. Sequencing was done on a sample of peripheral blood. The origin of this receptor is a man between 65 and 85 years old who had recovered from COVID-19. The CDR3 region has the DNA TGTGCCAGCAGTAATTCGGCTGGGGCCAACGTCCTGACTTTC. Residues: CASSNSAGANVLTF.